Each of the 4 T cell receptor beta chains below was sequenced from the same sample in a study of vaccination and CD4 T cells after COVID-19. CD4+ T cells that had been cultured provided DNA sequenced with the Oncomine TCR Beta short-read assay. TCRdb re-called the PCR reads with MiXCR, one entry per CDR3 protein. The sample yields under 20,000 distinct CDR3 sequences, about four fifths seen once. These TCRs' antigens remain unknown. Noted treatment: approximately 10-day PBMC culture with coronavirus spike peptide pools or control peptides (ViraFEST assay). The starting material was CD4+ T cells from blood, cultured in vitro, obtained after SARS-CoV-2 vaccination. These receptors all stem from a human donor who received a COVID-19 vaccine.

This clonotype was observed a single time. V is TRBV24-1 and J is TRBJ2-3, with a tentative D call TRBD2 (6 bases). The CDR3 has 15 residues. V dropped 3 bases and J dropped 5 bases, with 14 bases sitting between them. Germline-derived CDR1 and CDR2 are KGHDR and SFDVKD. CDR3 sequence: CATSDPSGGVDTQYF. In DNA form, the CDR3 reads TGTGCCACCAGTGATCCCTCCGGGGGAGTAGATACGCAGTATTTT.

V and J are TRBV20-1 and TRBJ1-1; TRBD1 is a possible D gene (5 bases). The V gene lost 6 bases and the J gene lost 1 base, with 18 bases spanning the gap. The CDR3 runs to 15 residues. Germline loops: CDR1 DFQATT, CDR2 SNEGSKA (reference sequence). The CDR3 coding sequence is TGCAGTGCGCCGAACCCGGGACTGAGGAACACTGAAGCTTTCTTT. Its translation: CSAPNPGLRNTEAFF.

This clonotype was observed a handful of times. This chain uses TRBV7-9 with TRBJ1-6; perhaps TRBD1 as D (5 bases). CDR1 is SEHNR, CDR2 FQNEAQ, per germline (reference sequence). V lost 5 bases and J lost 2, with 7 bases in between. This CDR3 spans 14 amino acids. The CDR3 protein is CASSPGAYNSPLHF. In DNA form, the CDR3 reads TGTGCCAGCAGCCCGGGGGCCTATAATTCACCCCTCCACTTT.

The V gene is TRBV24-1, the J gene TRBJ2-2; D is uncertain. Germline lookup yields CDR1 KGHDR and CDR2 SFDVKD. This CDR3 is 12 amino acids long. V shed 5 bases and J shed 4 bases, with 4 bases lying between them. CDR3 region: CATSGTTGELFF. The CDR3 region has the DNA TGTGCCACCAGTGGGACCACCGGGGAGCTGTTTTTT.